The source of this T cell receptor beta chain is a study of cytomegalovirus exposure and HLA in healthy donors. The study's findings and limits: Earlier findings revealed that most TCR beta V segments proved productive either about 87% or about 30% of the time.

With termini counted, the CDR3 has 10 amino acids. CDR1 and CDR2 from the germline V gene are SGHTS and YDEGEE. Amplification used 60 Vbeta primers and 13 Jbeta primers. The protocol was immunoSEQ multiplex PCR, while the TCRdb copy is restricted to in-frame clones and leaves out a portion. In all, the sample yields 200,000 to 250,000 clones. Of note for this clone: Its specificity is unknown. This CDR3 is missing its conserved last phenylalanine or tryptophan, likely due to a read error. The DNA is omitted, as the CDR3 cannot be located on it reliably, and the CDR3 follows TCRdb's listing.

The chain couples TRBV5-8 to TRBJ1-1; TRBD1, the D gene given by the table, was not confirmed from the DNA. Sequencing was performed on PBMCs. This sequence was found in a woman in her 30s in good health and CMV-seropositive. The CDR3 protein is CASSFRTANL.